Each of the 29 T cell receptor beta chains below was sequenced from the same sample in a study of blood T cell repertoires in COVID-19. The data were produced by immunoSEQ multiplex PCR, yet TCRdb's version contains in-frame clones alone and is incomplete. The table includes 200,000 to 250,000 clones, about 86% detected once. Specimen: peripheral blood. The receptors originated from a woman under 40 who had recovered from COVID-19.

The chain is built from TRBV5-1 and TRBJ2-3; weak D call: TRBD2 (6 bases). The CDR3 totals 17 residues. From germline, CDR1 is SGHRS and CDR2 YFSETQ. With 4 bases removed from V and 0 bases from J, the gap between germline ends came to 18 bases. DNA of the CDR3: TGCGCCAGCAGCGCCCAGGGACTCCCGCAAAGCACAGATACGCAGTATTTT. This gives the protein CASSAQGLPQSTDTQYF.

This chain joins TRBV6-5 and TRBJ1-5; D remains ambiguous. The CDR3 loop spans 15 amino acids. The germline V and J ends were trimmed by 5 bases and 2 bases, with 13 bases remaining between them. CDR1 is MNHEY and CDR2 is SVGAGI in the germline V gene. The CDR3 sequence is CASSRSLLGNQPQHF. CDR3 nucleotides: TGTGCCAGCAGTCGTTCTCTACTGGGCAATCAGCCCCAGCATTTT.

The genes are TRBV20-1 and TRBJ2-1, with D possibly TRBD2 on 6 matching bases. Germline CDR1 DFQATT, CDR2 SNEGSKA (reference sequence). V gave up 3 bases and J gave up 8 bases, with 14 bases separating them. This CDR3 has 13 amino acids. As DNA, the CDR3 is TGCAGTGCTAGTCCGGCAGGGAGGTATGAGCAGTTCTTC. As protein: CSASPAGRYEQFF.

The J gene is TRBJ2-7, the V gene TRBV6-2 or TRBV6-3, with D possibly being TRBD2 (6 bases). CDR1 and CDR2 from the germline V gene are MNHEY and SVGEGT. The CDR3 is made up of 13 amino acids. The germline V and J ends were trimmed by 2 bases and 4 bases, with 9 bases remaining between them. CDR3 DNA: TGTGCCAGCAGTTACCGGACTATTTACGAGCAGTACTTC. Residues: CASSYRTIYEQYF.

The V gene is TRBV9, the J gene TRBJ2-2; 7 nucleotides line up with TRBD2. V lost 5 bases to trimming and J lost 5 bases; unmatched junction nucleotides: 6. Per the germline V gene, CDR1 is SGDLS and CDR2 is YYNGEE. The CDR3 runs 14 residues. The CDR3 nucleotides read TGTGCCAGCAGGGGAGGGACGGGAACCGGGGAGCTGTTTTTT. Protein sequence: CASRGGTGTGELFF. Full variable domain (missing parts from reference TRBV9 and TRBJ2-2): DSGVTQTPKHLITATGQRVTLRCSPRSGDLSVYWYQQSLDQGLQFLIQYYNGEERAKGNILERFSAQQFPDLHSELNLSSLELGDSALYFCASRGGTGTGELFFGEGSRLTVL.

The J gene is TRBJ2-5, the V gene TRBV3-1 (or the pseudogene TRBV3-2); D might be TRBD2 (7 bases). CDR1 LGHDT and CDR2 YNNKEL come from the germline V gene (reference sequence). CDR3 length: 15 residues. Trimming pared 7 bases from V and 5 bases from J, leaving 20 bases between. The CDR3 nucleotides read TGTGCCAGCACCCTAAGAGTGGGGGGGCAGGAGACCCAGTACTTC. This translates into CASTLRVGGQETQYF.

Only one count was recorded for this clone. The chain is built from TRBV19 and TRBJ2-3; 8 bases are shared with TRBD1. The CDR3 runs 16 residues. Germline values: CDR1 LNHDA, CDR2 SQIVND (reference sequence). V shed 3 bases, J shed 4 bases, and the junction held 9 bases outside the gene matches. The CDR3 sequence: CASSIRQGAGADTQYF. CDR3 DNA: TGTGCCAGTAGTATTAGGCAGGGGGCTGGGGCAGATACGCAGTATTTT.

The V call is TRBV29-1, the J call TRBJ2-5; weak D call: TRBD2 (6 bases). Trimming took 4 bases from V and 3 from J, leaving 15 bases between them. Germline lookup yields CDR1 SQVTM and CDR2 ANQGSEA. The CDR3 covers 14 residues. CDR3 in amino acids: CSVGLPGEEETQYF. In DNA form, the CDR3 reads TGCAGCGTTGGACTACCGGGAGAAGAAGAGACCCAGTACTTC.

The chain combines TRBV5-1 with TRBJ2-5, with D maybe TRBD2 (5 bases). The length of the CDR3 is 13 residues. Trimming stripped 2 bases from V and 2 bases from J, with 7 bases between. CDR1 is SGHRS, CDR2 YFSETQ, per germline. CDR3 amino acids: CASSFPGQETQYF. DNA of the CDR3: TGCGCCAGCAGCTTTCCGGGACAAGAGACCCAGTACTTC.

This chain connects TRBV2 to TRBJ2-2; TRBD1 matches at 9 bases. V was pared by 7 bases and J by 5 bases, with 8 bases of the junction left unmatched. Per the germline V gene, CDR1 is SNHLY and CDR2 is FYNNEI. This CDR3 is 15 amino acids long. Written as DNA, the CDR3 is TGTGCCAGCACGGTAGGGACAGGGAGGACCGGGGAGCTGTTTTTT. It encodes CASTVGTGRTGELFF.

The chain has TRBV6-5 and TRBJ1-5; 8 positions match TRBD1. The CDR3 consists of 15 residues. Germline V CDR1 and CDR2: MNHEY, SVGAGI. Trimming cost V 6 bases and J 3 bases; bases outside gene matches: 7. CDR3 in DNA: TGTGCCAGCAGCTACGACAGGGGATTCAATCAGCCCCAGCATTTT. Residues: CASSYDRGFNQPQHF.

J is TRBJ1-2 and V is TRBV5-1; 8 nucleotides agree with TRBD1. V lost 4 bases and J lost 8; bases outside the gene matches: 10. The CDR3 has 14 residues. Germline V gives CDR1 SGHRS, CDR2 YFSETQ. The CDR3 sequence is CASSPTGEVWGYTF. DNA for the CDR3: TGCGCCAGCAGCCCGACAGGGGAAGTTTGGGGCTACACCTTC.

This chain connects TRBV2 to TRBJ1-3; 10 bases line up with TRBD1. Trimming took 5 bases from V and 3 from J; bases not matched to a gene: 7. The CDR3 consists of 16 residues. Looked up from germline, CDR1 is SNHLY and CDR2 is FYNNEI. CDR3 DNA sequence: TGTGCCAGCAGTTCCCAGACAGGGGGCGGTGGAAACACCATATATTTT. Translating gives CASSSQTGGGGNTIYF.

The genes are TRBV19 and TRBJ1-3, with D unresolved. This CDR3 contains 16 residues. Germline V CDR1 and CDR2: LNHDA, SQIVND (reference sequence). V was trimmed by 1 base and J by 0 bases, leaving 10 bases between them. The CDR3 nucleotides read TGTGCCAGTAGTATAGGATCGCCGGGCTCTGGAAACACCATATATTTT. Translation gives CASSIGSPGSGNTIYF.

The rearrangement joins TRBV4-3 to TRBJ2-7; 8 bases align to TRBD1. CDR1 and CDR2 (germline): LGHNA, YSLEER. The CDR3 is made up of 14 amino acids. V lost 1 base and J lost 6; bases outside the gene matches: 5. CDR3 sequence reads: CASSQVGQVGEQYF. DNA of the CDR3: TGCGCCAGCAGCCAAGTGGGACAGGTGGGCGAGCAGTACTTC.

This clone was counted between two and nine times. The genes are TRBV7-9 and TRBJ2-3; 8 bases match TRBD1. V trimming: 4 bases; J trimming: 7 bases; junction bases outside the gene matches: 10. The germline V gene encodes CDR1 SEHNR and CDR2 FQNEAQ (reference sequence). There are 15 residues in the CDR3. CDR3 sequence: CASSSTGTGGNTQYF. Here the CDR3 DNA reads TGTGCCAGCAGCTCGACCGGGACAGGAGGAAATACGCAGTATTTT.

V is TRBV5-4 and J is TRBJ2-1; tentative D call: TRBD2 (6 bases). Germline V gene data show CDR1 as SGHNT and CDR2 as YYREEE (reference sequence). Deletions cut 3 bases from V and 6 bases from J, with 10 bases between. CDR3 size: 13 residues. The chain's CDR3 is CASSYSSANEQFF. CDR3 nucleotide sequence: TGTGCCAGCAGCTACTCTAGCGCCAATGAGCAGTTCTTC.

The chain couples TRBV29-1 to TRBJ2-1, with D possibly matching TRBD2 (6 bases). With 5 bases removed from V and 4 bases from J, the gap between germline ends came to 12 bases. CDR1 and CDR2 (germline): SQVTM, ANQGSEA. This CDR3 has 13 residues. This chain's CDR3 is CSVPGAGYNEQFF. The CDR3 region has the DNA TGCAGCGTTCCCGGGGCGGGGTACAATGAGCAGTTCTTC.

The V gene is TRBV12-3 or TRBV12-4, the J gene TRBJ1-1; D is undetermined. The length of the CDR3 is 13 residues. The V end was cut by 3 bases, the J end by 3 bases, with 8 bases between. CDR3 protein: CASSFLVDTEAFF. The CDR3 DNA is TGTGCCAGCAGTTTTCTAGTGGACACTGAAGCTTTCTTT.

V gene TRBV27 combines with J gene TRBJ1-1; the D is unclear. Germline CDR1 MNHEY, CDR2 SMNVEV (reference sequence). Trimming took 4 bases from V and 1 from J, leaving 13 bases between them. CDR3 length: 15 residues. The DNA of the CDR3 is TGTGCCAGCAGTTCCTTAGGCGGGGAGAACACTGAAGCTTTCTTT. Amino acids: CASSSLGGENTEAFF.

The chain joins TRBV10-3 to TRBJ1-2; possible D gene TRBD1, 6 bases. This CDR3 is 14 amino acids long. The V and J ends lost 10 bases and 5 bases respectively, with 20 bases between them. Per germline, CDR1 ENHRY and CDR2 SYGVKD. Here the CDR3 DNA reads TGTGCCACCGTAGCGGGGGGCGGAATTTATGGCTACACCTTC. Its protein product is CATVAGGGIYGYTF.

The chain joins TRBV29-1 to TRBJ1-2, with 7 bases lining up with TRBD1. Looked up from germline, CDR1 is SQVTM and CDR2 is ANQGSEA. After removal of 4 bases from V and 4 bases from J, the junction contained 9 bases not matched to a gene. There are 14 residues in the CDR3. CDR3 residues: CSVAEGQATYGYTF. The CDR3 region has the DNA TGCAGCGTTGCTGAAGGACAGGCGACCTATGGCTACACCTTC.

CDR3 protein: CASSANLAGGTDTQYF. The CDR3 bases are TGTGCCAGCAGCGCCAACCTAGCGGGGGGTACAGATACGCAGTATTTT. J is TRBJ2-3 and V is TRBV9, with 11 bases that match TRBD2. Germline trimming cut 3 bases from V and 3 bases from J; bases unmatched to any gene: 6. The CDR3 totals 16 residues. The germline V gene encodes CDR1 SGDLS and CDR2 YYNGEE.

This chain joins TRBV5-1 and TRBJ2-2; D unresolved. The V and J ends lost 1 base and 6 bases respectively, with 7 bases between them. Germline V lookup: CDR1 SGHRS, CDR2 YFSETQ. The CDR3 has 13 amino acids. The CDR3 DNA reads TGCGCCAGCAGCTTGTACATGGCCGGGGAGCTGTTTTTT. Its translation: CASSLYMAGELFF.

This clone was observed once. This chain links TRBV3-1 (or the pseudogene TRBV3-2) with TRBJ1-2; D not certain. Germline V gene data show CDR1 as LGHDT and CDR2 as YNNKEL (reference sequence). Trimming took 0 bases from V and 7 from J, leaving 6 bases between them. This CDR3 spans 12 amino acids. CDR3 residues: CASSQDSGGYTF. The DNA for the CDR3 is TGTGCCAGCAGCCAAGATTCAGGTGGCTACACCTTC.

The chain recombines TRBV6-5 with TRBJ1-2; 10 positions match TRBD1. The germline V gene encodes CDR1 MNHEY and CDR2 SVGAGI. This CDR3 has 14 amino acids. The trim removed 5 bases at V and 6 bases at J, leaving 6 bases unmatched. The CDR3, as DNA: TGTGCCAGCAGTCCGGACAGGGGGAGTCATGGCTACACCTTC. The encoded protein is CASSPDRGSHGYTF.

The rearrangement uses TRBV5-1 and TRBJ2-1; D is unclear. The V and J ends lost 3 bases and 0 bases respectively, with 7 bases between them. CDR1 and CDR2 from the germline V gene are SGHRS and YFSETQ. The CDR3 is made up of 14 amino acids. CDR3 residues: CASSWSSSYNEQFF. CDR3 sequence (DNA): TGCGCCAGCAGCTGGAGCAGCTCCTACAATGAGCAGTTCTTC.

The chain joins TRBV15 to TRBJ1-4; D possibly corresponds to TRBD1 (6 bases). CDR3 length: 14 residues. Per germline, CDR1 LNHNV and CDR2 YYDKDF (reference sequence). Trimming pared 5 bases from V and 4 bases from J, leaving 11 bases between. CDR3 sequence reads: CATSEGGVNEKLFF. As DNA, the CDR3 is TGTGCCACCAGCGAGGGGGGGGTTAATGAAAAACTGTTTTTT.

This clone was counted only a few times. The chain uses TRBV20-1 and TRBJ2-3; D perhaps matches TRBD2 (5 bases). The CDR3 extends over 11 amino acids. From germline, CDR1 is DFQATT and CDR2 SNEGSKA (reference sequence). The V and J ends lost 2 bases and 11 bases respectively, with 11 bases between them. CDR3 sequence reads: CSARTTTKQYF. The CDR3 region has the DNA TGCAGTGCTAGAACGACTACCAAGCAGTATTTT.